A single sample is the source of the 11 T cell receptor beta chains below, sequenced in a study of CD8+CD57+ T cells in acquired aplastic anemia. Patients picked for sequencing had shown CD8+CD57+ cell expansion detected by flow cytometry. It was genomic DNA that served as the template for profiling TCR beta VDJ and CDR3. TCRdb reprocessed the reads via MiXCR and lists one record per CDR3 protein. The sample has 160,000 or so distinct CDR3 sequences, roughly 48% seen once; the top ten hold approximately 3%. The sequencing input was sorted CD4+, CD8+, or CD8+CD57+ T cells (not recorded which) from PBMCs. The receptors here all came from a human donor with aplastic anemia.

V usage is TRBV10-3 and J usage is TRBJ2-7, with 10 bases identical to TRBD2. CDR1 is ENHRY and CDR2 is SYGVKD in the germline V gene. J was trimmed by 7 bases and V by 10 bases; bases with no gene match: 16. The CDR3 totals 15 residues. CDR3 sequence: CASSPATSGTIEQYF. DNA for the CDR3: TGTGCCAGCAGCCCCGCAACTAGCGGGACTATAGAGCAGTACTTC.

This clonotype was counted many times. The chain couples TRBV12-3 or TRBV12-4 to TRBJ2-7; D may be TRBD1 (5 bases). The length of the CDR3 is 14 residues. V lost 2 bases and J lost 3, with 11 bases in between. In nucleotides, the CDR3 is TGTGCCAGCAGTTTAACAGGATCCCACTACGAGCAGTACTTC. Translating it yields CASSLTGSHYEQYF.

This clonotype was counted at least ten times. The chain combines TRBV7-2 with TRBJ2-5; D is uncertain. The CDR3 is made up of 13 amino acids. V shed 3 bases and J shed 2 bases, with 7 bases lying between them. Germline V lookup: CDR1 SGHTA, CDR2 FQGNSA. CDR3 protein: CASSLGGQETQYF. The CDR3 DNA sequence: TGTGCCAGCAGCTTGGGCGGTCAAGAGACCCAGTACTTC.

CDR3 nucleotides: TGTGCCATCACTGGGGCGGACCCTAGCACAGATACGCAGTATTTT. Translating gives CAITGADPSTDTQYF. This chain links TRBV10-3 with TRBJ2-3; tentative D call: TRBD1 (5 bases). This CDR3 has 15 amino acids. Germline-derived CDR1 and CDR2 are ENHRY and SYGVKD. The V and J ends lost 7 bases and 0 bases respectively, with 14 bases between them.

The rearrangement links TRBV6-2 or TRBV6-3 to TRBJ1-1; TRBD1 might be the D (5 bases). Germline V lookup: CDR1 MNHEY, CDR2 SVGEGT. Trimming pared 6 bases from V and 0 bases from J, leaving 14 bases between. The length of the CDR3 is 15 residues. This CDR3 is CASRTAAPMNTEAFF. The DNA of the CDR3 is TGTGCCAGCAGGACAGCGGCTCCTATGAACACTGAAGCTTTCTTT.

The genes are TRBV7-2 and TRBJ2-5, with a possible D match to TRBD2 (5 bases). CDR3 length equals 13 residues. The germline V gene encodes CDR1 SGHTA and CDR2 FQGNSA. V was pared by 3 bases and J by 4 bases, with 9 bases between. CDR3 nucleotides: TGTGCCAGCAGCTTCGGGGTGGTAGAGACCCAGTACTTC. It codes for CASSFGVVETQYF.

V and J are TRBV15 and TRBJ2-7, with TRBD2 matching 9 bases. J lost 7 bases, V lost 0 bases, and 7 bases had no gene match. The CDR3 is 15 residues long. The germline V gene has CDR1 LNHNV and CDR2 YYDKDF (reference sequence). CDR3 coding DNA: TGTGCCACCAGCAGAGATGGCGGGGGGGCCCGGGAGCAGTACTTC. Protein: CATSRDGGGAREQYF.

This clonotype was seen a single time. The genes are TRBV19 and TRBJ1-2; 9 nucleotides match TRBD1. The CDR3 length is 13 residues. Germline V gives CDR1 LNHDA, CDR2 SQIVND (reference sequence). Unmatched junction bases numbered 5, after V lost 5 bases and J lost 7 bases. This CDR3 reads CASSGTGLGGYTF. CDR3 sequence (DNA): TGTGCCAGTAGTGGGACAGGGCTGGGTGGCTACACCTTC. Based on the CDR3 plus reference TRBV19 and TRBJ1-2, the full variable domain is DGGITQSPKYLFRKEGQNVTLSCEQNLNHDAMYWYRQDPGQGLRLIYYSQIVNDFQKGDIAEGYSVSREKKESFPLTVTSAQKNPTAFYLCASSGTGLGGYTFGSGTRLTVV.

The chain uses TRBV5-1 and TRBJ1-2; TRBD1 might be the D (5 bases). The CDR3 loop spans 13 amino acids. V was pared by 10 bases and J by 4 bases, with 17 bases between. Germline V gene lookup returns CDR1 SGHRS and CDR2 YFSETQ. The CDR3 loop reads CADSTQGGYGYTF. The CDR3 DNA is TGCGCCGACTCGACCCAGGGTGGCTATGGCTACACCTTC.

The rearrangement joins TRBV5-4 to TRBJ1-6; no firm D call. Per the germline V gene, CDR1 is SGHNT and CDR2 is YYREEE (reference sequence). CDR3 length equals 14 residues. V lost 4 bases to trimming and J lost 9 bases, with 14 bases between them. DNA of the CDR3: TGTGCCAGCAGCCCGGGGTGGGGTGGTTCACCCCTCCACTTT. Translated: CASSPGWGGSPLHF. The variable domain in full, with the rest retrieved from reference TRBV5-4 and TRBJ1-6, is ETGVTQSPTHLIKTRGQQVTLRCSSQSGHNTVSWYQQALGQGPQFIFQYYREEENGRGNFPPRFSGLQFPNYSSELNVNALELDDSALYLCASSPGWGGSPLHFGNGTRLTVT.

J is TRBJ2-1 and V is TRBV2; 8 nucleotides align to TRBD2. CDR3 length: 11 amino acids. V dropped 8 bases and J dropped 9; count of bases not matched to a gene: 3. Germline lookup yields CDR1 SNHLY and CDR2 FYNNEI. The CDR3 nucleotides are TGTGCCAGCTTAGCGGGAACTGAGCAGTTCTTC. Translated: CASLAGTEQFF. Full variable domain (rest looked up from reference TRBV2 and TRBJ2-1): EPEVTQTPSHQVTQMGQEVILRCVPISNHLYFYWYRQILGQKVEFLVSFYNNEISEKSEIFDDQFSVERPDGSNFTLKIRSTKLEDSAMYFCASLAGTEQFFGPGTRLTVL.